These 9 T cell receptor beta chains were all obtained from the same sample, sequenced in a study of blood T cell repertoires in COVID-19 (dated by TCRdb to 2018 to 2021). Preparation of the library involved the immunoSEQ multiplex PCR assay. Drawn from immuneACCESS, this table holds only the in-frame rearrangements with V and J called that TCRdb kept. Clones are partly lost; checked studies trace under half to an unresolved V gene and leave the rest unexplained. This sample gives 97,000 or so clones in total; roughly 80% of them show up just once. The ten most abundant clones make up approximately 4.5% of the sample. Source material: peripheral blood. The origin of the receptors is a human donor in a cohort sampled during active COVID-19.

The chain couples TRBV4-3 to TRBJ1-1; the D is unclear. CDR3 length equals 16 residues. V lost 0 bases and J 2 bases, leaving 13 bases between the germline ends. Germline V CDR1 and CDR2: LGHNA, YSLEER. In DNA form, the CDR3 reads TGCGCCAGCAGCCAAGAACTTCCGCTCTATAACACTGAAGCTTTCTTT. Translating gives CASSQELPLYNTEAFF.

V gene TRBV5-1 combines with J gene TRBJ2-3, with 8 bases identical to TRBD1. CDR1 and CDR2 (germline): SGHRS, YFSETQ. This CDR3 region has 15 residues. Trimming cost V 4 bases and J 2 bases; bases outside gene matches: 6. In nucleotides, the CDR3 is TGCGCCAGCAGCACTAAGACAGGGGTCACAGATACGCAGTATTTT. Protein: CASSTKTGVTDTQYF.

The chain carries TRBV11-3 and TRBJ1-1; 9 nucleotides agree with TRBD1. The germline gives CDR1 SGHNT, CDR2 YENEEA. Germline trimming cut 5 bases from V and 2 bases from J; bases unmatched to any gene: 12. This CDR3 has 17 amino acids. In DNA form, the CDR3 reads TGTGCCAGCAGCATCGGGACAGGGACTACAATCAACACTGAAGCTTTCTTT. Residues: CASSIGTGTTINTEAFF.

The chain is built from TRBV5-6 and TRBJ2-7; TRBD2 is a possible D gene (5 bases). Germline V gene sequence: CDR1 SGHDT, CDR2 YYEEEE. The CDR3 has 16 amino acids. The germline V and J ends were trimmed by 1 base and 3 bases, with 17 bases remaining between them. In DNA form, the CDR3 reads TGTGCCAGCAGCTTGCGGGGTTCCCTTAGACTCTACGAGCAGTACTTC. Translated: CASSLRGSLRLYEQYF.

The chain couples TRBV3-1 (or the pseudogene TRBV3-2) to TRBJ2-5; D is unclear. The CDR3 is made up of 14 amino acids. The germline V gene has CDR1 LGHDT and CDR2 YNNKEL (reference sequence). The V gene lost 0 bases and the J gene lost 5 bases, with 10 bases spanning the gap. CDR3 protein: CASSQESVRETQYF. The CDR3 nucleotides read TGTGCCAGCAGCCAAGAATCGGTTCGGGAGACCCAGTACTTC.

A single count supports this clone. CDR3 residues: CASRLDPRESYEQYF. CDR3 nucleotide sequence: TGTGCCAGCAGGCTGGACCCTAGGGAGTCCTACGAGCAGTACTTC. The V gene is TRBV6-5, the J gene TRBJ2-7; tentatively, D is TRBD2 (5 bases). The CDR3 is made up of 15 amino acids. Trimming cost V 6 bases and J 1 base, with 16 bases left between them. Per germline, CDR1 MNHEY and CDR2 SVGAGI.

This sequence joins TRBV6-1 and TRBJ1-2; D is possibly TRBD1 (6 bases). Germline loops: CDR1 MNHNS, CDR2 SASEGT. Trimming removed 3 bases from V and 1 base from J, with 9 bases in between. The CDR3 length is 14 residues. The CDR3 bases are TGTGCCAGCAGTGACCAGGACAGTAACTATGGCTACACCTTC. Encoded protein: CASSDQDSNYGYTF.

This clone has a single count. The rearrangement joins TRBV4-2 to TRBJ2-7; possible D gene TRBD2, 6 bases. This CDR3 has 14 residues. The germline V gene encodes CDR1 LGHNA and CDR2 YNFKEQ. The V end lost 1 base, the J end lost 2 bases, and 9 bases lay between the germline ends. The CDR3 sequence is CASSQGRGTYEQYF. For the CDR3, the DNA is TGTGCCAGCAGCCAAGGACGGGGGACCTACGAGCAGTACTTC.

The rearrangement uses TRBV4-1 and TRBJ2-2, with D tentatively TRBD2 (6 bases). The CDR3 loop spans 15 amino acids. V dropped 6 bases and J dropped 2 bases, with 13 bases sitting between them. CDR1 MGHRA and CDR2 YSYEKL come from the germline V gene. CDR3 sequence (DNA): TGCGCCAGCAGGAGGGTCGGGGGTAACACCGGGGAGCTGTTTTTT. Translation: CASRRVGGNTGELFF.